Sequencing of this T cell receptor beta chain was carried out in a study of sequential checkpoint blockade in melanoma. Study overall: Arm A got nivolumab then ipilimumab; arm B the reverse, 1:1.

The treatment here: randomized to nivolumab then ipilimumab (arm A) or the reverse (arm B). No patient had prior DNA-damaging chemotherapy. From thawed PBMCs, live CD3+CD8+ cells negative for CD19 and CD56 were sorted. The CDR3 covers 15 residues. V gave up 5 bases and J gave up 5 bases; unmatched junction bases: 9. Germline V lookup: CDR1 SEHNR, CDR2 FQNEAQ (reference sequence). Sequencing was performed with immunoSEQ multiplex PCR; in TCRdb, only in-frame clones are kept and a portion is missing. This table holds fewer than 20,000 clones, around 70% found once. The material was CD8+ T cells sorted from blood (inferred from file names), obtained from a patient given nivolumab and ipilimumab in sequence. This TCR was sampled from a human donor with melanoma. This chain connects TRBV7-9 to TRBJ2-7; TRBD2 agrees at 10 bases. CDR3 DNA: TGTGCCAGCAGCACCCCTAGCGGGGGAATACACGAGCAGTACTTC. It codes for CASSTPSGGIHEQYF.